This T cell receptor (beta chain) was observed in a study of response to subunit inactivated influenza vaccine. Germline V CDR1 and CDR2: LGHNA, YNFKEQ. V shed 4 bases and J 3 bases; nucleotides not matched to a gene: 4. This CDR3 has 14 amino acids. This clonotype has only a few counts. From the RT-PCR reads, TCRdb called clonotypes with MiXCR, one entry per CDR3 protein. Of 650,000 to 800,000 distinct CDR3 sequences listed, 11% to 15% were seen once; the top ten hold around 6.5%. This sample comprised PBMCs from blood, obtained roughly 2 weeks before vaccination. This chain joins TRBV4-2 and TRBJ2-3; 7 bases agree with TRBD1. This clonotype originated in a man aged 45-65 years who received an inactivated influenza vaccine. The CDR3 DNA reads as TGTGCCAGCAGCCCAAGGGGGCAAACAGATACGCAGTATTTT. Amino acids: CASSPRGQTDTQYF.